The 9 T cell receptor beta chains presented below share a single source sample, sequenced in a study of T-cell reconstitution after alpha-beta-depleted transplantation in children. Unique molecular identifiers were incorporated into the prepared TCRbeta library. From the PCR reads, TCRdb called clonotypes with MiXCR, one entry per CDR3 protein. The repertoire has about 610,000 distinct CDR3 sequences, approximately 10% of them found once; the top ten carry less than 4.5%. This specimen was PBMCs from the stem cell graft donor, taken from the stem cell graft. The receptors come from a human donor who donated a stem cell graft to a child with acute myeloid leukemia.

The chain joins TRBV7-2 to TRBJ1-3; D gene ambiguous. CDR3 length: 13 residues. From germline, CDR1 is SGHTA and CDR2 FQGNSA. Trimming pared 6 bases from V and 4 bases from J, leaving 10 bases between. This chain's CDR3 is CASSYGGGNTIYF. DNA for the CDR3: TGTGCCAGCAGTTATGGTGGGGGAAACACCATATATTTT. Full variable domain (rest looked up from reference TRBV7-2 and TRBJ1-3): GAGVSQSPSNKVTEKGKDVELRCDPISGHTALYWYRQSLGQGLEFLIYFQGNSAPDKSGLPSDRFSAERTGGSVSTLTIQRTQQEDSAVYLCASSYGGGNTIYFGEGSWLTVV.

This clonotype was counted many times. The chain uses TRBV12-3 or TRBV12-4 and TRBJ2-5; D possibly matches TRBD1 or TRBD2 (6 bases each). The CDR3 sequence is 12 residues long. V lost 7 bases to trimming and J lost 5 bases, with 11 bases between them. The CDR3 sequence is CASTTGGETQYF. The DNA of the CDR3 is TGTGCCAGCACGACAGGAGGGGAGACCCAGTACTTC.

This rearrangement joins TRBV6-1 to TRBJ1-1, with D tentatively TRBD1 (5 bases). CDR3 size: 13 residues. Deletions cut 6 bases from V and 6 bases from J, with 14 bases between. Germline assignment: CDR1 MNHNS and CDR2 SASEGT. For the CDR3, the DNA is TGTGCCAGCAGGTTCGGGTGGGACGCTGAAGCTTTCTTT. Protein product: CASRFGWDAEAFF.

V usage is TRBV7-8 and J usage is TRBJ2-2; D perhaps matches TRBD1 (5 bases). The CDR3 loop spans 14 amino acids. Trimming left V 3 bases short and J 4 bases short, with 9 bases between. Germline V CDR1 and CDR2: SGHVS, FQNEAQ. As DNA, the CDR3 is TGTGCCAGCAGCTTTGCCAGGGTCACCGGGGAGCTGTTTTTT. It is translated as CASSFARVTGELFF.

This clonotype was seen at least ten times. V gene TRBV20-1 combines with J gene TRBJ2-1; 10 bases map to TRBD1. The J segment lost 10 bases and the V segment lost 7 bases, leaving 7 bases of the junction unmatched. This CDR3 is 12 amino acids long. The germline gives CDR1 DFQATT, CDR2 SNEGSKA (reference sequence). CDR3 in DNA: TGCAGTGTTCGGACAGGGGGGATGGAGCAGTTCTTC. This gives the protein CSVRTGGMEQFF.

This clonotype was counted ten times or more. The chain links TRBV6-2 or TRBV6-3 to TRBJ1-2; unclear D gene. Per the germline V gene, CDR1 is MNHEY and CDR2 is SVGEGT. The ends were cut back, 4 bases at V and 7 bases at J, with 10 bases in the middle. This CDR3 is 12 amino acids long. In nucleotides, the CDR3 is TGTGCCAGCAGTTCCACCGGCCGTGGCTACACCTTC. Translated, it gives CASSSTGRGYTF.

This clonotype was seen at least ten times. The V gene is TRBV20-1, the J gene TRBJ2-5; TRBD2 matches 7 bases. The length of the CDR3 is 15 residues. Germline values: CDR1 DFQATT, CDR2 SNEGSKA (reference sequence). Trimming removed 5 bases from V and 1 base from J; junction bases left unmatched: 10. The CDR3 spells CSADRSGKFQETQYF. In nucleotides, the CDR3 is TGCAGTGCTGATCGGAGCGGGAAATTCCAAGAGACCCAGTACTTC.

This clonotype has only a few counts. The V and J genes are TRBV7-8 and TRBJ2-7; a possible D gene is TRBD2 (6 bases). CDR1 and CDR2 from the germline V gene are SGHVS and FQNEAQ. The CDR3 consists of 13 residues. Trimming stripped 5 bases from V and 7 bases from J, with 15 bases between. Here the CDR3 DNA reads TGTGCCAGCAGCGGAATGCTAGCGCAGGAGCAGTACTTC. Its translation is CASSGMLAQEQYF.

Relative to its sample, this clonotype is medium-sized. The CDR3 sequence is CASSLIPGFQETQYF. The CDR3 DNA reads TGTGCCAGCAGTTTGATACCAGGATTCCAAGAGACCCAGTACTTC. The V call is TRBV12-3 or TRBV12-4, the J call TRBJ2-5; D remains unclear. The CDR3 spans 15 residues. Trimming took off 3 bases at V and 1 base at J, with 12 bases between the two ends.